This T cell receptor beta chain was sequenced during a study of control samples from healthy donors and cancer patients. Sequencing was performed with immunoSEQ multiplex PCR; in TCRdb, only in-frame clones are kept and a portion is missing. The sample shows about 120,000 clones, around 90% of them seen only once. Trimming took 4 bases from V and 8 from J; bases not matched to a gene: 10. From germline, CDR1 is LGHDT and CDR2 YNNKEL (reference sequence). CDR3 length: 14 amino acids. The sequence was collected from a woman in her 70s in good health. The chain combines TRBV3-1 (or the pseudogene TRBV3-2) with TRBJ1-1; TRBD1 matches 7 bases. Input material: blood. The DNA of the CDR3 is TGTGCCAGCAGCCTACAGGCAGGGGGGAGGGAAGCTTTCTTT. It encodes CASSLQAGGREAFF.